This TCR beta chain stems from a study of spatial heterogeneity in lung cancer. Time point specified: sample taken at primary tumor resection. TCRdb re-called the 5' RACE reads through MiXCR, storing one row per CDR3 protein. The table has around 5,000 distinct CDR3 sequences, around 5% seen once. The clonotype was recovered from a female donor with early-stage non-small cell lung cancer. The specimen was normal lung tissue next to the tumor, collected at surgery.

The CDR3 region has the DNA TGCAGTGCTGTGGGACTAGCGGGAGTTGAGCAGTTCTTC. This gives the protein CSAVGLAGVEQFF. The genes are TRBV20-1 and TRBJ2-1; 14 bases are a match to TRBD2. The CDR3 consists of 13 residues. V lost 5 bases to trimming and J lost 9 bases; unmatched junction nucleotides: 3. In germline, CDR1 is DFQATT, CDR2 SNEGSKA (reference sequence).